These T cell receptor beta chains were read from a single sample in a study of identical twins. TCRdb itself ran the 5' RACE reads through MiXCR, one entry per CDR3 protein. This table has 450,000 or so distinct CDR3 sequences, 13% to 15% appearing once. These same data were also listed under a study on yellow fever vaccine responses in identical twins.

Input material: CD4+ T cells sorted from blood. These receptors all stem from a woman between 18 and 30 years old in good health. Both conserved end residues are part of each CDR3. The D gene is left open where the match is weak. Size is stated for part of the rows, as once, few or many counts, or as a class when the clone is expanded.

j_call	clone_size	v_call	d_call	cdr3_aa	cdr3_nt
TRBJ2-5	-	TRBV27	-	CANSLYETQYF	TGTGCCAACAGTTTATATGAGACCCAGTACTTC
TRBJ2-5	few	TRBV7-2	-	CASSPWTEETQYF	TGTGCCAGCAGCCCTTGGACAGAAGAGACCCAGTACTTC
TRBJ2-5	-	TRBV24-1	TRBD2	CATSDNSGRQETQYF	TGTGCCACCAGTGACAATAGCGGGAGGCAAGAGACCCAGTACTTC
TRBJ1-5	many	TRBV12-3/TRBV12-4	TRBD1	CASRRTGSNQPQHF	TGTGCCAGCAGGAGGACAGGGAGCAATCAGCCCCAGCATTTT
TRBJ2-3	-	TRBV18	TRBD2	CASSPQTSGRSDTQYF	TGTGCCAGCTCACCCCAAACTAGCGGGAGATCAGATACGCAGTATTTT
TRBJ1-6	-	TRBV10-3	TRBD1	CAISVLQGASGSPLHF	TGTGCCATCAGTGTACTACAGGGGGCGAGCGGATCACCCCTCCACTTT
TRBJ2-3	few	TRBV6-1	TRBD1	CASWGRGYSDTQYF	TGTGCCAGCTGGGGCAGGGGGTACTCGGATACGCAGTATTTT
TRBJ2-5	-	TRBV20-1	TRBD2	CSASGLAGVPETQYF	TGCAGTGCCTCGGGACTAGCGGGAGTCCCAGAGACCCAGTACTTC
TRBJ2-7	-	TRBV11-2	-	CASSPTDYYEQYF	TGTGCCAGCAGCCCGACAGACTACTACGAGCAGTACTTC
TRBJ2-3	-	TRBV5-6	TRBD2	CASSPSMAGGPTDTQYF	TGTGCCAGCAGCCCATCGATGGCGGGGGGGCCGACAGATACGCAGTATTTT
TRBJ2-7	-	TRBV20-1	-	CSASYSTYEQYF	TGCAGTGCTAGTTACAGCACCTACGAGCAGTACTTC
TRBJ2-3	many	TRBV20-1	-	CSAAPAQWPDTDTQYF	TGCAGTGCTGCTCCGGCCCAATGGCCGGACACAGATACGCAGTATTTT
TRBJ2-3	many	TRBV24-1	TRBD2	CATGLADTQYF	TGTGCCACCGGACTAGCGGATACGCAGTATTTT
TRBJ2-7	-	TRBV20-1	TRBD1	CSAFRDSSYEQYF	TGCAGTGCTTTCCGGGACAGTTCCTACGAGCAGTACTTC
TRBJ1-5	-	TRBV28	-	CASSLLRSNQPQHF	TGTGCCAGCAGTTTATTGCGCAGCAATCAGCCCCAGCATTTT
TRBJ2-3	many	TRBV28	-	CASSSRQFRSTDTQYF	TGTGCCAGCAGTTCCAGACAATTTAGATCCACAGATACGCAGTATTTT
TRBJ2-3	-	TRBV6-1	-	CASSKNSQFDSRTTDTQYF	TGTGCCAGCAGTAAAAATTCTCAGTTTGACAGCCGGACCACAGATACGCAGTATTTT
TRBJ2-7	few	TRBV20-1	TRBD2	CSARVLTSGIHSYEQYF	TGCAGTGCTAGAGTACTGACTAGCGGGATACACTCCTACGAGCAGTACTTC
TRBJ2-7	-	TRBV18	-	CASSPGERYEQYF	TGTGCCAGCTCACCAGGGGAGAGATACGAGCAGTACTTC
TRBJ1-2	-	TRBV28	TRBD1	CASSLFRTGTRPNYGYTF	TGTGCCAGCAGTTTATTCCGGACAGGCACCCGTCCTAACTATGGCTACACCTTC
TRBJ2-2	-	TRBV3-1	TRBD2	CASSQDRRASGRIAGELFF	TGTGCCAGCAGCCAAGATCGACGGGCTAGCGGGAGAATAGCCGGGGAGCTGTTTTTT
TRBJ2-5	few	TRBV5-1	TRBD2	CASSLGGTSGDSGLQETQYF	TGCGCCAGCAGCTTGGGTGGCACTAGCGGGGACTCAGGACTCCAAGAGACCCAGTACTTC
TRBJ2-1	-	TRBV29-1	TRBD1	CSVGTGAYNEQFF	TGCAGCGTTGGGACAGGGGCGTACAATGAGCAGTTCTTC
TRBJ1-1	-	TRBV7-2	-	CASSFGSSNTEAFF	TGTGCCAGCAGCTTTGGATCATCGAACACTGAAGCTTTCTTT
TRBJ2-7	few	TRBV2	-	CASKPDLAHEQYF	TGTGCCAGCAAGCCAGACCTTGCCCACGAGCAGTACTTC
TRBJ2-7	-	TRBV2	-	CASSGRRAFSYEQYF	TGTGCCAGCAGTGGACGAAGGGCTTTCTCCTACGAGCAGTACTTC
TRBJ2-3	few	TRBV15	-	CATSRDKRQGTDTQYF	TGTGCCACCAGCAGAGATAAGAGACAGGGCACAGATACGCAGTATTTT
TRBJ2-7	many	TRBV29-1	-	CSAEGGNSYEQYF	TGCAGCGCAGAAGGGGGAAACTCCTACGAGCAGTACTTC
TRBJ2-1	few	TRBV12-3/TRBV12-4	-	CASSMGPLGSNEQFF	TGTGCCAGCAGTATGGGCCCCCTAGGGTCCAATGAGCAGTTCTTC
TRBJ2-5	-	TRBV5-6	-	CASSPRGVRETQYF	TGTGCCAGCAGCCCGCGCGGGGTACGAGAGACCCAGTACTTC
TRBJ2-7	-	TRBV27	-	CASSLQAGSSYEQYF	TGTGCCAGCAGTTTACAAGCAGGGAGCTCCTACGAGCAGTACTTC
TRBJ2-5	-	TRBV29-1	-	CSVPGPSVETQYF	TGCAGCGTCCCCGGGCCTAGCGTAGAGACCCAGTACTTC
TRBJ2-1	many	TRBV25-1	TRBD1	CASSESRGWGNEQFF	TGTGCCAGCAGTGAAAGCAGGGGGTGGGGCAATGAGCAGTTCTTC
TRBJ1-1	-	TRBV3-1	-	CASSQSFREMNTEAFF	TGTGCCAGCAGCCAGTCCTTTCGGGAGATGAACACTGAAGCTTTCTTT
TRBJ2-5	-	TRBV24-1	TRBD2	CATSDPTSGETQYF	TGTGCCACCAGTGACCCTACTAGCGGGGAGACCCAGTACTTC
TRBJ2-3	-	TRBV20-1	TRBD2	CSASRVSGSHTQYF	TGCAGTGCTAGCCGTGTTAGCGGGTCCCATACGCAGTATTTT
TRBJ2-3	few	TRBV30	-	CAWRGGGYTQYF	TGTGCCTGGAGAGGGGGTGGTTATACGCAGTATTTT
TRBJ2-1	-	TRBV2	TRBD2	CASRGLAAGEQFF	TGTGCCAGCAGGGGACTAGCCGCCGGTGAGCAGTTCTTC
TRBJ2-1	few	TRBV28	-	CASSLSSGSMKVVLGNEQFF	TGTGCCAGCAGTTTATCCTCGGGATCTATGAAGGTAGTATTGGGCAATGAGCAGTTCTTC
TRBJ2-3	-	TRBV6-1	-	CASSEAGAGQYF	TGTGCCAGCAGTGAGGCCGGGGCGGGGCAGTATTTT
TRBJ2-5	few	TRBV5-1	-	CASSVGSFGETQYF	TGCGCCAGCAGCGTCGGGTCCTTTGGGGAGACCCAGTACTTC
TRBJ2-5	few	TRBV20-1	-	CSARDRLGDQETQYF	TGCAGTGCTAGAGATCGGTTGGGGGATCAAGAGACCCAGTACTTC
TRBJ2-2	few	TRBV20-1	TRBD2	CSMKPGGSSGELFF	TGCAGTATGAAGCCGGGGGGATCATCCGGGGAGCTGTTTTTT
TRBJ2-1	-	TRBV28	-	CASIEGGIHNEQFF	TGTGCCAGCATCGAAGGCGGGATCCACAATGAGCAGTTCTTC
TRBJ1-6	-	TRBV7-2	-	CASSLVPSSYNSPLHF	TGTGCCAGCAGCTTAGTTCCCAGTTCCTATAATTCACCCCTCCACTTT
TRBJ2-5	few	TRBV6-2/TRBV6-3	TRBD2	CASSAQSGSLGKETQYF	TGTGCCAGCAGTGCACAAAGCGGGAGCTTAGGAAAAGAGACCCAGTACTTC
TRBJ1-1	many	TRBV5-1	-	CASGRDGNTEAFF	TGCGCCAGCGGAAGGGACGGGAACACTGAAGCTTTCTTT
TRBJ2-1	-	TRBV20-1	-	CSASNPTEQFF	TGCAGTGCTAGTAACCCCACCGAGCAGTTCTTC
TRBJ2-6	few	TRBV14	-	CASSRGGGGENVLTF	TGTGCCAGCAGCCGTGGCGGTGGAGGGGAAAACGTCCTGACTTTC
TRBJ1-3	many	TRBV4-2	TRBD1	CASSHPASQGNRGSNTIYF	TGTGCCAGCAGCCACCCCGCCTCGCAAGGGAACAGGGGATCGAACACCATATATTTT
TRBJ2-1	few	TRBV20-1	-	CSASGPEQFF	TGCAGTGCTAGCGGGCCAGAGCAGTTCTTC
TRBJ1-4	-	TRBV12-3/TRBV12-4	-	CASSVSRGKLFF	TGTGCCAGCAGTGTTAGCAGAGGAAAACTGTTTTTT
TRBJ2-7	-	TRBV3-1	-	CASSRSTGEQYF	TGTGCCAGCAGCCGATCGACCGGCGAGCAGTACTTC
TRBJ2-7	-	TRBV15	-	CATSRDGQGPYEQYF	TGTGCCACCAGCAGAGATGGGCAGGGTCCCTACGAGCAGTACTTC
TRBJ2-1	few	TRBV7-2	-	CASRRTGTQYNEQFF	TGTGCCAGCAGGAGGACCGGGACACAATACAATGAGCAGTTCTTC
TRBJ2-7	-	TRBV20-1	TRBD1	CSARTGRVLYEQYF	TGCAGTGCTCGGACAGGGCGAGTTTTGTACGAGCAGTACTTC
TRBJ2-1	few	TRBV12-3/TRBV12-4	TRBD2	CASSKAGGPGNEQFF	TGTGCCAGCAGCAAAGCGGGAGGGCCGGGGAATGAGCAGTTCTTC
TRBJ2-7	many	TRBV3-1	TRBD1	CASSPTGTGFREQYF	TGTGCCAGCAGCCCAACCGGGACAGGGTTTCGCGAGCAGTACTTC
TRBJ1-2	few	TRBV15	-	CATSRDPRAASGYTF	TGTGCCACCAGCAGGGACCCTCGGGCAGCAAGCGGCTACACCTTC